Sequencing of this TCR beta chain was carried out in a study of blood T cells in healthy people across ages. Then a second PCR, running roughly 6 to 11 cycles, was carried out with a sample-barcoded 5' primer and a J-beta primer mix. TCRdb re-derived calls from the 5' RACE reads in MiXCR, one entry per CDR3 protein. Among under 950,000 distinct CDR3 sequences listed, around a fifth were seen once. Sequenced material: blood. The receptor was isolated from a man in his 70s in good health.

CDR3 sequence (DNA): TGTGCCAGCGTTCGGGACCCTCAAACGCAGTACTTC. The encoded protein is CASVRDPQTQYF. The genes are TRBV28 and TRBJ2-5; D is possibly TRBD1 or TRBD2 (5 bases each). Trimming stripped 8 bases from V and 11 bases from J, with 18 bases between. This CDR3 has 12 residues. The germline CDR1 and CDR2 sequences are MDHEN and SYDVKM.